This is a list of T cell receptor beta chains from one sample in a study of CD8 T cells in ankylosing spondylitis. From the 5' RACE reads, TCRdb called clonotypes with MiXCR, one entry per CDR3 protein. Of approximately 260,000 distinct CDR3 sequences in the sample, less than 10% were seen once. What was sequenced was blood, either unsorted or a sorted T cell fraction (not recorded which). The source of these receptors is a male donor with ankylosing spondylitis or in good health (not recorded which). Both conserved end residues are part of each CDR3. D genes are given only for firm matches. Size is stated for part of the rows, as once, few or many counts, or as a class when the clone is expanded.

V	J	D	size	CDR3
TRBV7-6	TRBJ2-7	-	few	CASSLSDNPGYEQYF
TRBV11-2	TRBJ1-1	-	many	CASSLDRIGRMNTEAFF
TRBV20-1	TRBJ2-5	TRBD1	many	CSAHRGGKTQYF
TRBV5-1	TRBJ2-7	TRBD1	many	CASSPGQGINEQYF
TRBV15	TRBJ2-2	-	many	CATSRDRGNTGELFF
TRBV7-2	TRBJ2-7	TRBD2	-	CASSLSSGDEQYF
TRBV18	TRBJ2-7	-	-	CASSPSPPGQYF
TRBV24-1	TRBJ2-3	-	many	CATTTGRGSPDTQYF
TRBV20-1	TRBJ1-6	-	few	CSAYPAPTPYNSPLHF
TRBV20-1	TRBJ2-7	TRBD2	many	CSAMGREEQYF
TRBV7-8	TRBJ2-7	TRBD1	many	CASSLFTGTGGEQYF
TRBV10-2	TRBJ2-3	TRBD2	many	CASSDASGGDTQYF
TRBV5-1	TRBJ1-3	TRBD1	many	CASSSGTGVGNTIYF